This T cell receptor beta chain is drawn from a study of blood T cells in healthy people across ages. The study's findings and limits: The study lacked donor CMV status, which possibly confounded expanded clonotype changes. The recorded TCR beta diversity per million T cells decreased in a roughly linear manner with age.

This CDR3 has 12 residues. Trimming took 7 bases from V and 4 from J, leaving 13 bases between them. CDR1 SQVTM and CDR2 ANQGSEA come from the germline V gene. Then a second PCR, running about 7 to 11 cycles, was carried out with a sample-barcoded 5' primer and a J-beta primer mix. Each cDNA molecule received a tag from a template-switch adaptor that had 12 random nucleotides. MiXCR was run by TCRdb on the 5' RACE reads, yielding one entry per CDR3 protein. The sample holds hundreds of thousands of distinct CDR3 sequences; approximately 48% are singletons and the top ten take around 18%. This clonotype was detected many times. Its target is not known.

The V gene is TRBV29-1, the J gene TRBJ1-1; a possible D gene is TRBD1 (6 bases). Sequencing was carried out using blood. The receptor comes from a man in his sixties in good health. CDR3 protein: CSGKTGRTEAFF. The CDR3 DNA is TGCAGCGGGAAAACAGGGCGCACTGAAGCTTTCTTT.